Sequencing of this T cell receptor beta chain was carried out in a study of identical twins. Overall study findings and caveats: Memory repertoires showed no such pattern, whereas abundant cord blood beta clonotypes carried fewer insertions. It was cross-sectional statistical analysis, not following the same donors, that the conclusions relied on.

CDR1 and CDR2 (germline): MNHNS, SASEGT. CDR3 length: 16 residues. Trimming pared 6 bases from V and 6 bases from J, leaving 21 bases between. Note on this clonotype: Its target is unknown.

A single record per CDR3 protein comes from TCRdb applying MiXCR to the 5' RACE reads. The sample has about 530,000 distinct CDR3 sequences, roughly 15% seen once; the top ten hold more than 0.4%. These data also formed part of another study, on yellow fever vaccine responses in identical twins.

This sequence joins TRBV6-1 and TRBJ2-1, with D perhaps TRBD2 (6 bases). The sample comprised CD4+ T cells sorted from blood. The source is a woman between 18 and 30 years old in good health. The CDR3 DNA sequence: TGTGCCAGCAGGACACCCTTGGGGGGAGTAAGCAATGAGCAGTTCTTC. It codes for CASRTPLGGVSNEQFF.